This T cell receptor (beta chain) stems from a study of molecular identifiers for immune sequencing clone quantification. One entry per CDR3 protein, called by TCRdb with MiXCR from the PCR reads. In the table there are roughly 630,000 distinct CDR3 sequences, 25% of which are singletons. In this sample, this clonotype turned up many times. The sample consisted of naive CD8+ T cells from blood, with Jurkat cell RNA spiked in. Described subset: FACS-sorted CD8+CD4-CCR7+CD45RA+ naive T cells. The TCR was taken from a human donor in good health. Some libraries in this study had Jurkat cell RNA spiked in.

CDR3 DNA sequence: TGCGCCAGCAGTTTACAGGGAGGCAATGAGCAGTTCTTC. Protein: CASSLQGGNEQFF. The V and J genes are TRBV4-1 and TRBJ2-1; D is possibly TRBD1 or TRBD2 (6 bases each). V was cut by 6 bases and J by 6 bases, with 12 bases left in between. The CDR3 has 13 amino acids. The V gene's germline CDR1 is MGHRA and CDR2 YSYEKL.